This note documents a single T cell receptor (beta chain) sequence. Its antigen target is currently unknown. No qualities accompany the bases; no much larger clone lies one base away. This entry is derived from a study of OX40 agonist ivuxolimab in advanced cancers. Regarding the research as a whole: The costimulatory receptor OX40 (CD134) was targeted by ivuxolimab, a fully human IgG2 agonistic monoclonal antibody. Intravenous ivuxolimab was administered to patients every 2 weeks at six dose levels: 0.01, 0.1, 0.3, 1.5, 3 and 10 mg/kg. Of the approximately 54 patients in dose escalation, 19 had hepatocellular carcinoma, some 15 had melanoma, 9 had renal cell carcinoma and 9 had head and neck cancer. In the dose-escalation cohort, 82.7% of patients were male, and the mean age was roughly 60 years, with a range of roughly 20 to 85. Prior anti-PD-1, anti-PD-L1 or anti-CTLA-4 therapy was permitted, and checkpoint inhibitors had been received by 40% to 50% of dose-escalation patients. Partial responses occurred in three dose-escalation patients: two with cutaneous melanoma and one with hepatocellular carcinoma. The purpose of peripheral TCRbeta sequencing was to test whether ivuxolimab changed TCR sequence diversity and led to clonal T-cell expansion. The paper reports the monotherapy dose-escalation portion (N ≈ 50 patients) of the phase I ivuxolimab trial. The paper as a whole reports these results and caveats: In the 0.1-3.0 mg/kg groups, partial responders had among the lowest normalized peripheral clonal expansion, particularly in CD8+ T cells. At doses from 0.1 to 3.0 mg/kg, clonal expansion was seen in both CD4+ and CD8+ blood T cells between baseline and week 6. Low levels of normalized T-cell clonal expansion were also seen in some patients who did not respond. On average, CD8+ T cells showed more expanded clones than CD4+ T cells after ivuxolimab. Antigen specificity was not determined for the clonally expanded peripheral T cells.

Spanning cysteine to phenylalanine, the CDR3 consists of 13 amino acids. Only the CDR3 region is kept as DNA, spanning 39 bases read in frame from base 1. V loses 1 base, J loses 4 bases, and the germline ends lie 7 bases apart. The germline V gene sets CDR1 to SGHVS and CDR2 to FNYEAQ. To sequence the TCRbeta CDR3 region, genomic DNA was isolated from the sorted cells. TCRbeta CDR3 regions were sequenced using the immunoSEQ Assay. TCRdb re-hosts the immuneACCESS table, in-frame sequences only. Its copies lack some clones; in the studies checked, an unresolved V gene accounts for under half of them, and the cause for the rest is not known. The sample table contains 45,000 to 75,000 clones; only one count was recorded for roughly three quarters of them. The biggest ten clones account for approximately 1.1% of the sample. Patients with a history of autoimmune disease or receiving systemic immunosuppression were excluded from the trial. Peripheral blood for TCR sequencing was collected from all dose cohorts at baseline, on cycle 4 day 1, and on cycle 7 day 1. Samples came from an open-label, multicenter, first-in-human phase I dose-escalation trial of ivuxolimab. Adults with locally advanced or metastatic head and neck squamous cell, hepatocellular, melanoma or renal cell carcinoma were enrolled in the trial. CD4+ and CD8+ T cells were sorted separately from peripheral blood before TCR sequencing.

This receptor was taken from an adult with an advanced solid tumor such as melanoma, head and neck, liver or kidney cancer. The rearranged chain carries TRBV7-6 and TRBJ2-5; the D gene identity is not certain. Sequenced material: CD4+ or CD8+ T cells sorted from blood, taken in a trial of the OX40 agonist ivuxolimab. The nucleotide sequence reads TGTGCCAGCAGCTTAGGGCATGCAGAGACCCAGTACTTC. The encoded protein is CASSLGHAETQYF. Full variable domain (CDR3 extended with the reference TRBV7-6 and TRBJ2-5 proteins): GAGVSQSPRYKVTKRGQDVALRCDPISGHVSLYWYRQALGQGPEFLTYFNYEAQQDKSGLPNDRFSAERPEGSISTLTIQRTEQRDSAMYRCASSLGHAETQYFGPGTRLLVL.